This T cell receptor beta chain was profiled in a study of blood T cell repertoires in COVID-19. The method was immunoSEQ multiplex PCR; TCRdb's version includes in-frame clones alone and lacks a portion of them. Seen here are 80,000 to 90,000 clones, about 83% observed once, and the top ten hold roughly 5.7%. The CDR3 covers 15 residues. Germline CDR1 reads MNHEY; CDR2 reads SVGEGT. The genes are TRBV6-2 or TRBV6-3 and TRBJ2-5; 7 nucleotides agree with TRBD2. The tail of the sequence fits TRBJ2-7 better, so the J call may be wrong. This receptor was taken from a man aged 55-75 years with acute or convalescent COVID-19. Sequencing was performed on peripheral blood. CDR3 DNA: TGTGCCAGCAGTTACAATCGCGGGGGATCCTACGAGCAGTACTTC. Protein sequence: CASSYNRGGSYEQYF.